These 24 T cell receptor beta chains came from one sample sequenced in a study of shared clonotypes between healthy human individuals. Assay: immunoSEQ multiplex PCR; the TCRdb copy retains only in-frame clones and omits some. The repertoire holds about 1 million clones, with 60% to 80% as singletons. Sequenced material: memory CD4+ T cells sorted from blood. The subset: CD45RA-negative fraction. These receptors were obtained from a man younger than 30 in good health.

The J gene is TRBJ2-5, the V gene TRBV30; possible D gene TRBD1, 6 bases. The J call may be faulty, since TRBJ2-7 better matches the DNA end. The CDR3 spans 13 residues. The germline V gene encodes CDR1 GTSNPN and CDR2 SVGIG (reference sequence). In DNA, the CDR3 is TGTGCCTGGGGTCTTCAGGGGATCTACGAGCAGTACTTC. Translating it yields CAWGLQGIYEQYF.

This sequence joins TRBV2 and TRBJ2-2; the match to TRBD2 covers 12 bases. V lost 8 bases to trimming and J lost 7 bases; unmatched junction nucleotides: 8. Germline assignment: CDR1 SNHLY and CDR2 FYNNEI. This CDR3 spans 15 amino acids. CDR3 sequence (DNA): TGTGCCAGCCAGACTAGCGGGAGTCTTGGCGGGGAGCTGTTTTTT. Protein sequence: CASQTSGSLGGELFF. Full variable domain (outside the CDR3, taken from reference TRBV2 and TRBJ2-2): EPEVTQTPSHQVTQMGQEVILRCVPISNHLYFYWYRQILGQKVEFLVSFYNNEISEKSEIFDDQFSVERPDGSNFTLKIRSTKLEDSAMYFCASQTSGSLGGELFFGEGSRLTVL.

This chain links TRBV7-2 with TRBJ2-2; the D is unclear. This CDR3 has 14 residues. The germline V gene has CDR1 SGHTA and CDR2 FQGNSA. V was clipped by 2 bases and J by 6 bases, with 10 bases between them. In DNA, the CDR3 is TGTGCCAGCAGCTTACACGAGGTAGCCGGGGAGCTGTTTTTT. Translated, it gives CASSLHEVAGELFF.

This clone has a handful of counts. The V call is TRBV10-3, the J call TRBJ2-3, with TRBD1 matching 10 bases. The CDR3 runs 18 residues. Germline CDR1 reads ENHRY; CDR2 reads SYGVKD. J gave up 7 bases and V 2 bases, and 15 bases lay outside the gene matches. CDR3 in amino acids: CAISEKGLRGDRGYTQYF. In DNA, the CDR3 is TGTGCCATCAGTGAGAAAGGGCTTCGAGGGGACAGGGGTTATACGCAGTATTTT.

CDR3 residues: CASTGGYEQYF. CDR3 bases: TGTGCCAGCACAGGGGGCTACGAGCAGTACTTC. J is TRBJ2-7 and V is TRBV6-6; TRBD1 matches at 7 bases. V lost 7 bases to trimming and J lost 3 bases; unmatched junction nucleotides: 0. The CDR3 is made up of 11 amino acids. The V gene's germline CDR1 is MNHNY and CDR2 SVGAGI (reference sequence).

This chain uses TRBV11-3 with TRBJ2-2; D remains ambiguous. Per the germline V gene, CDR1 is SGHNT and CDR2 is YENEEA. V lost 5 bases to trimming and J lost 2 bases, with 3 bases between them. The CDR3 has 12 amino acids. This CDR3 is CASSINTGELFF. CDR3 in DNA: TGTGCCAGCAGCATTAACACCGGGGAGCTGTTTTTT.

The genes are TRBV5-1 and TRBJ1-6; D gene uncertain. Germline V gene sequence: CDR1 SGHRS, CDR2 YFSETQ. The CDR3 runs 13 residues. V was trimmed by 4 bases and J by 7 bases, leaving 9 bases between them. Here the CDR3 reads CASSPIGNSPLHF. In DNA form, the CDR3 reads TGCGCCAGCAGCCCCATCGGGAATTCACCCCTCCACTTT.

The chain joins TRBV7-2 to TRBJ1-5, with D unresolved. CDR3 length: 13 residues. Germline assignment: CDR1 SGHTA and CDR2 FQGNSA. The ends were cut back, 4 bases at V and 5 bases at J, with 9 bases in the middle. CDR3 DNA sequence: TGTGCCAGCAGCTCCCTGGCTGATCAGCCCCAGCATTTT. Its translation: CASSSLADQPQHF.

The chain uses TRBV10-3 and TRBJ2-3, with 13 bases matching TRBD2. J gave up 7 bases and V 8 bases, and 9 bases lay outside the gene matches. Germline V gene data show CDR1 as ENHRY and CDR2 as SYGVKD. The length of the CDR3 is 15 residues. The CDR3 here is CAIGTSGGASNTQYF. The CDR3 bases are TGTGCCATCGGAACTAGCGGGGGGGCCTCGAATACGCAGTATTTT.

The chain links TRBV2 to TRBJ1-1; TRBD1 is a possible D gene (5 bases). Germline V lookup: CDR1 SNHLY, CDR2 FYNNEI. The ends were cut back, 3 bases at V and 5 bases at J, with 13 bases in the middle. The length of the CDR3 is 14 residues. The CDR3 sequence is CASSDRPGRTEAFF. The CDR3 DNA is TGTGCCAGCAGTGACCGCCCGGGGCGGACTGAAGCTTTCTTT.

The CDR3 coding sequence is TGTGCCAGCAGCTCGGTTAGCGGGACCAAAAACATTCAGTACTTC. Protein sequence: CASSSVSGTKNIQYF. The chain carries TRBV7-9 and TRBJ2-4; TRBD2 aligns across 8 bases. This CDR3 is 15 amino acids long. In germline, CDR1 is SEHNR, CDR2 FQNEAQ (reference sequence). V lost 4 bases, J lost 2 bases, and 4 bases stayed unmatched.

The chain is built from TRBV19 and TRBJ1-1, with unresolved D. The CDR3 is made up of 13 amino acids. Between the trimmed V and J ends, which lost 5 bases and 1 base, there was a span of 8 bases. CDR1 is LNHDA and CDR2 is SQIVND in the germline V gene (reference sequence). CDR3 in amino acids: CASSRGGNTEAFF. CDR3 DNA sequence: TGTGCCAGTAGTCGGGGAGGGAACACTGAAGCTTTCTTT.

This sequence joins TRBV5-1 and TRBJ1-2; tentatively, D is TRBD1 (5 bases). The V and J ends lost 3 bases and 2 bases respectively, with 5 bases between them. This CDR3 has 12 residues. Germline V gene data show CDR1 as SGHRS and CDR2 as YFSETQ. The CDR3 sequence: CASSWGNYGYTF. The CDR3 DNA sequence: TGCGCCAGCAGCTGGGGGAACTATGGCTACACCTTC.

The V gene is TRBV5-3, the J gene TRBJ1-5; D is ambiguous. Being an ORF, TRBV5-3 has a function that is uncertain. The CDR3 contains 14 residues. V was clipped by 4 bases and J by 1 base, with 9 bases between them. Here the CDR3 reads CARSPLGSNQPQHF. The CDR3 DNA reads TGTGCCAGAAGCCCCTTGGGCAGCAATCAGCCCCAGCATTTT.

This clone was picked up one time. The rearrangement joins TRBV10-3 to TRBJ2-3, with D uncertain. Trimming removed 10 bases at V and 4 bases at J, with 9 bases between. CDR1 is ENHRY and CDR2 is SYGVKD in the germline V gene. The CDR3 is 11 amino acids. CDR3: CATVLADTQYF. CDR3 nucleotide sequence: TGTGCCACCGTCCTCGCAGATACGCAGTATTTT.

The chain recombines TRBV9 with TRBJ2-7; 7 positions match TRBD2. The ends lost 4 bases at V and 9 bases at J; junction bases unmatched: 7. The CDR3 has 12 amino acids. Germline V CDR1 and CDR2: SGDLS, YYNGEE. The CDR3 loop reads CASSPSGKVQYF. CDR3 DNA: TGTGCCAGCAGCCCCAGCGGGAAGGTGCAGTACTTC.

The V and J genes are TRBV2 and TRBJ2-1, with 7 bases matching TRBD2. Germline CDR1 reads SNHLY; CDR2 reads FYNNEI. The CDR3 covers 14 residues. The ends lost 5 bases at V and 8 bases at J; junction bases unmatched: 9. CDR3 amino acids: CASSTLAGRDEQFF. The CDR3 DNA reads as TGTGCCAGCAGTACCTTGGCTGGGAGGGATGAGCAGTTCTTC.

The chain links TRBV7-3 to TRBJ2-3; TRBD2 agrees at 8 bases. The V gene end was trimmed by 7 bases and the J gene end by 0 bases; junction bases not matched to a gene: 3. Looked up from germline, CDR1 is SGHTA and CDR2 is FQGTGA. The CDR3 is made up of 14 amino acids. The CDR3 here is CASTASGSTDTQYF. The CDR3 nucleotides read TGTGCCAGCACGGCTAGCGGGAGCACAGATACGCAGTATTTT.

The chain recombines TRBV6-1 with TRBJ2-2, with D maybe TRBD1 (5 bases). The germline V gene has CDR1 MNHNS and CDR2 SASEGT. The CDR3 runs to 16 residues. The V and J ends lost 3 bases and 2 bases respectively, with 13 bases between them. CDR3 residues: CASSDRRVANTGELFF. The CDR3 DNA sequence: TGTGCCAGCAGTGATCGCAGGGTGGCCAACACCGGGGAGCTGTTTTTT.

The gene calls are TRBV7-8 and TRBJ1-6, with 7 bases that match TRBD1. Looked up from germline, CDR1 is SGHVS and CDR2 is FQNEAQ. The CDR3 totals 15 residues. The junction had 5 bases not matched to a gene; V was cut back by 5 bases and J by 4 bases. The chain's CDR3 is CASSPGGSYNSPLHF. CDR3 in DNA: TGTGCCAGCAGCCCAGGGGGTAGTTATAATTCACCCCTCCACTTT.

This clone was recorded at least ten times. The V call is TRBV30, the J call TRBJ1-2; D is unclear. Between the trimmed V and J ends, which lost 4 bases and 8 bases, there was a span of 14 bases. The CDR3 is 12 amino acids. From germline, CDR1 is GTSNPN and CDR2 SVGIG (reference sequence). The CDR3 coding sequence is TGTGCCTGGATGGAGTCTTTCCGGGGCTACACCTTC. It specifies CAWMESFRGYTF.

The chain has TRBV27 and TRBJ2-1, with 7 positions matching TRBD2. This CDR3 region has 15 residues. The germline gives CDR1 MNHEY, CDR2 SMNVEV (reference sequence). The ends lost 7 bases at V and 0 bases at J; junction bases unmatched: 6. In nucleotides, the CDR3 is TGTGCCAGCAACCAGGGCGGGGGCTCCTACAATGAGCAGTTCTTC. Protein product: CASNQGGGSYNEQFF.

This clone was picked up many times. J is TRBJ2-5 and V is TRBV9; D perhaps matches TRBD2 (5 bases). Looked up from germline, CDR1 is SGDLS and CDR2 is YYNGEE. V gave up 1 base and J gave up 4 bases, with 11 bases separating them. The length of the CDR3 is 14 residues. CDR3 DNA: TGTGCCAGCAGCGTAACCCCCGCGGGAGAGACCCAGTACTTC. Its translation is CASSVTPAGETQYF.

Notes on this clone: This same CDR3 is encoded by further DNA sequences in the sample. The gene calls are TRBV5-1 and TRBJ2-2; possibly TRBD1 for D (6 bases). The V gene lost 0 bases and the J gene lost 0 bases, with 9 bases spanning the gap. The CDR3 covers 16 residues. Germline assignment: CDR1 SGHRS and CDR2 YFSETQ. CDR3 protein: CASSLGGTSNTGELFF. The CDR3 DNA reads TGCGCCAGCAGCTTGGGAGGGACATCGAACACCGGGGAGCTGTTTTTT.